The rows below give T cell receptor beta chains drawn from one sample of a study of CD8 T cells in Susac syndrome. In TCRdb, the immunoSEQ multiplex PCR reads were re-called with MiXCR into one record per CDR3 protein. This table holds about 300,000 distinct CDR3 sequences, about 91% found once. Sample: CD4+ T cells from PBMCs. These receptors all come from a human donor with multiple sclerosis. Each CDR3 is given with its conserved first and last residue. The D gene is left open where the match is weak. The size of a clone is reported for some rows only, either as once, few or many, or as a class for expanded clones.

NA	TRBD2	TRBJ2-5	TRBV10-3	CAISESSWGREEEETQYF	TGTGCCATCAGTGAAAGTTCTTGGGGGAGGGAAGAAGAAGAGACCCAGTACTTC
once	NA	TRBJ2-7	TRBV7-3	CASSLSSGQYF	TGTGCCAGCAGCTTAAGTTCTGGGCAGTACTTC
NA	NA	TRBJ2-1	TRBV3-1	CASSDRGSSYNEQFF	TGTGCCAGCAGCGACAGAGGGAGCTCCTACAATGAGCAGTTCTTC
NA	TRBD2	TRBJ2-1	TRBV12-3/TRBV12-4	CASSFRYGSSGGNEQFF	TGTGCCAGCAGTTTCCGATACGGGTCTAGCGGGGGAAATGAGCAGTTCTTC
NA	NA	TRBJ2-2	TRBV6-2/TRBV6-3	CASKLDYRGPGELFF	TGTGCCAGCAAACTGGACTACCGGGGACCCGGGGAGCTGTTTTTT
NA	TRBD1	TRBJ2-1	TRBV7-7	CASSRGHIYNEQFF	TGTGCTAGCAGCAGGGGGCATATCTACAATGAGCAGTTCTTC
NA	NA	TRBJ2-5	TRBV5-1	CASSRTGNLQETQYF	TGCGCCAGCTCCAGGACCGGGAACCTCCAAGAGACCCAGTACTTC
NA	NA	TRBJ2-7	TRBV29-1	CSVSSGTNYEQYF	TGCAGCGTATCAAGCGGGACAAATTACGAGCAGTACTTC
NA	NA	TRBJ1-3	TRBV27	CASSSYMSGNTIYF	TGTGCCAGCAGTTCCTATATGTCTGGAAACACCATATATTTT
once	TRBD2	TRBJ2-1	TRBV15	CATSRDRAGLGEQFF	TGTGCCACCAGCAGAGATCGGGCTGGACTAGGCGAGCAGTTCTTC
NA	NA	TRBJ2-3	TRBV20-1	CSAMRGAGLDTQYF	TGCAGTGCTATGCGGGGTGCGGGGTTGGATACGCAGTATTTT
NA	NA	TRBJ2-7	TRBV12-3/TRBV12-4	CASSSRYFDEQYF	TGTGCCAGCAGTTCCCGTTATTTCGACGAGCAGTACTTC
NA	NA	TRBJ1-2	TRBV6-5	CASSYTDRYNYGYTF	TGTGCCAGCAGTTACACCGACAGGTATAACTATGGCTACACCTTC
NA	NA	TRBJ1-5	TRBV29-1	CSVRGAGNQPQHF	TGCAGCGTTCGGGGTGCCGGCAATCAGCCCCAGCATTTT
NA	TRBD2	TRBJ2-1	TRBV20-1	CSASTGLAGGNEQFF	TGCAGTGCTTCCACCGGACTAGCGGGAGGGAATGAGCAGTTCTTC
few	TRBD1	TRBJ1-1	TRBV7-9	CASSSGQGYTEAFF	TGTGCCAGCAGCTCCGGACAGGGGTATACTGAAGCTTTCTTT
NA	TRBD2	TRBJ2-7	TRBV6-2/TRBV6-3	CASLSSGTSYEQYF	TGTGCCAGCTTGTCTAGCGGTACCTCCTACGAGCAGTACTTC
once	NA	TRBJ1-4	TRBV7-6	CASSLEQAQKLFF	TGTGCCAGCAGCTTAGAACAGGCTCAAAAACTGTTTTTT
once	NA	TRBJ1-1	TRBV20-1	CSARRVNTEAFF	TGCAGTGCTAGAAGGGTAAACACTGAAGCTTTCTTT
NA	TRBD1	TRBJ1-5	TRBV4-3	CASSQDVAQGILSQPQHF	TGCGCCAGCAGCCAAGACGTCGCACAGGGGATTTTGAGTCAGCCCCAGCATTTT
NA	TRBD2	TRBJ2-3	TRBV4-1	CASSQERAGVTDTQYF	TGCGCCAGCAGCCAAGAGCGAGCGGGGGTCACAGATACGCAGTATTTT
once	NA	TRBJ1-1	TRBV6-5	CASSRAMNTEAFF	TGTGCCAGCAGTCGCGCGATGAACACTGAAGCTTTCTTT
NA	NA	TRBJ1-1	TRBV3-1	CASSPAAQNTEAFF	TGTGCCAGCAGCCCCGCCGCACAGAACACTGAAGCTTTCTTT
NA	TRBD1	TRBJ2-7	TRBV29-1	CSVEGQGGYEQYF	TGCAGCGTTGAGGGACAGGGAGGCTACGAGCAGTACTTC
NA	NA	TRBJ2-6	TRBV20-1	CSARDRASGANVLTF	TGCAGTGCTAGAGATCGGGCCTCTGGGGCCAACGTCCTGACTTTC
NA	NA	TRBJ2-7	TRBV27	CASSPRGPGEQYF	TGTGCCAGCAGCCCCCGGGGCCCGGGGGAGCAGTACTTC
NA	NA	TRBJ2-2	TRBV7-2	CASNNRAGELFF	TGTGCCAGCAACAACAGGGCCGGGGAGCTGTTTTTT
once	NA	TRBJ2-3	TRBV20-1	CSALPGEDTQYF	TGCAGTGCTCTCCCGGGGGAGGATACGCAGTATTTT
NA	TRBD2	TRBJ2-1	TRBV2	CASSELQRGENEQFF	TGTGCCAGCAGTGAGCTCCAGCGGGGGGAAAATGAGCAGTTCTTC
NA	TRBD1	TRBJ2-5	TRBV10-3	CAISGQGAGETQYF	TGTGCCATCAGTGGCCAGGGGGCTGGGGAGACCCAGTACTTC
NA	TRBD2	TRBJ2-7	TRBV7-2	CASSLGGTSGSVYEQYF	TGTGCCAGCAGCTTAGGAGGTACTAGCGGGAGCGTATACGAGCAGTACTTC
NA	TRBD1	TRBJ1-2	TRBV7-3	CASSLAGGARGYTF	TGTGCCAGCAGCTTGGCAGGGGGCGCCCGGGGCTACACCTTC
NA	NA	TRBJ2-7	TRBV6-2/TRBV6-3	CASSEQRNYEQYF	TGTGCCAGCAGTGAGCAGAGGAACTACGAGCAGTACTTC
NA	NA	TRBJ1-1	TRBV7-3	CASSPIRGMNTEAFF	TGTGCCAGCAGCCCTATCCGGGGAATGAACACTGAAGCTTTCTTT
NA	TRBD2	TRBJ2-1	TRBV2	CASSELVAGWDEQFF	TGTGCCAGCAGTGAACTGGTAGCGGGGTGGGATGAGCAGTTCTTC
NA	NA	TRBJ1-2	TRBV18	CASSPFGTGSGSSGYTF	TGTGCCAGCTCCCCGTTCGGCACAGGGTCCGGTTCGAGCGGCTACACCTTC
NA	TRBD2	TRBJ2-1	TRBV19	CASSIQAGLAGGRSF	TGTGCCAGTAGCATTCAGGCGGGACTAGCGGGGGGCAGGTCCTTC
NA	NA	TRBJ2-3	TRBV14	CASSQAAITDTQYF	TGTGCCAGCAGCCAAGCCGCTATCACAGATACGCAGTATTTT
NA	TRBD1	TRBJ2-3	TRBV5-6	CASSQPTGATDTQYF	TGTGCCAGCAGCCAGCCGACAGGGGCCACAGATACGCAGTATTTT
NA	TRBD2	TRBJ2-5	TRBV7-3	CASSRGLAGQETQYF	TGTGCCAGCAGCCGAGGACTAGCGGGCCAAGAGACCCAGTACTTC
NA	TRBD1	TRBJ1-2	TRBV19	CASSVTGGPNYGYTF	TGTGCCAGTAGTGTTACAGGGGGCCCGAACTATGGCTACACCTTC
NA	TRBD2	TRBJ2-7	TRBV28	CASSNPGGSSYEQYF	TGTGCCAGCAGTAACCCGGGAGGCAGCTCCTACGAGCAGTACTTC
few	NA	TRBJ2-5	TRBV4-1	CASSQSGRETQYF	TGCGCCAGCAGCCAGTCAGGGCGAGAGACCCAGTACTTC
NA	TRBD2	TRBJ2-3	TRBV12-3/TRBV12-4	CASSWTSGRVRDTQYF	TGTGCCAGCAGTTGGACTAGCGGGAGAGTGAGAGATACGCAGTATTTT
NA	NA	TRBJ2-2	TRBV7-8	CASSFHRDTGELFF	TGTGCCAGCAGCTTTCACAGGGACACCGGGGAGCTGTTTTTT
NA	TRBD1	TRBJ2-7	TRBV5-1	CASSLGQGADWKYF	TGCGCCAGCAGCTTAGGGCAGGGGGCAGACTGGAAGTACTTC
NA	NA	TRBJ1-6	TRBV20-1	CSARDPGLGYNSPLHF	TGCAGTGCTAGAGATCCGGGATTAGGGTATAATTCACCCCTCCACTTT